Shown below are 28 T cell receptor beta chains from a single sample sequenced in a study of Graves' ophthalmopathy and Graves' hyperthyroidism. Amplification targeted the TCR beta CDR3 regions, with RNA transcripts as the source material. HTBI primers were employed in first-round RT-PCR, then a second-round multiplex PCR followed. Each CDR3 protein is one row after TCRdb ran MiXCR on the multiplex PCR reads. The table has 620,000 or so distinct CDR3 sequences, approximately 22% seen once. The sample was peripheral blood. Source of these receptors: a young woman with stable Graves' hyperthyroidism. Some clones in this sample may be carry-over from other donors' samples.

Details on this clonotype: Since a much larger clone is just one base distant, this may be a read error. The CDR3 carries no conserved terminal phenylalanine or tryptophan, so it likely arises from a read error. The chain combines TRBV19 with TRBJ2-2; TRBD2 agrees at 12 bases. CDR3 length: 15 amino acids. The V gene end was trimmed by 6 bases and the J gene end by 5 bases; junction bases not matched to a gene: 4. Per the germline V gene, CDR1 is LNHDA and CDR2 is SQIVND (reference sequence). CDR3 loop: CASRRLAGDTGELFV. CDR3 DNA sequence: TGTGCCAGTAGGCGACTAGCGGGAGATACCGGGGAGCTGTTTGTT.

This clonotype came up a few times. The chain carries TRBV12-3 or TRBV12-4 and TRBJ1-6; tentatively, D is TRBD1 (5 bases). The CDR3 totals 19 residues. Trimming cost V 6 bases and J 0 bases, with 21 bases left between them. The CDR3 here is CASSPWDRKPSSYNSPLHF. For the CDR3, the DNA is TGTGCCAGCAGCCCTTGGGACCGTAAACCTAGCTCCTATAATTCACCCCTCCACTTT.

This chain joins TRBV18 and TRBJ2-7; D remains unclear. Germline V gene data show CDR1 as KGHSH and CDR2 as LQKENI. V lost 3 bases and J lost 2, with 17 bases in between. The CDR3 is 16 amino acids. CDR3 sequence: CASSPYGGQVPYEQYF. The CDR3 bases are TGTGCCAGCTCACCGTATGGCGGTCAGGTACCCTACGAGCAGTACTTC.

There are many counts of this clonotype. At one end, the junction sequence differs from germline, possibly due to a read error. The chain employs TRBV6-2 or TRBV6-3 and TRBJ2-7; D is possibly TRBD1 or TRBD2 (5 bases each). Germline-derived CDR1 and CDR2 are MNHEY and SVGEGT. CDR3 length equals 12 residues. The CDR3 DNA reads TGTGCCAGCAGTTACTCGGCCGGGGACGGGTCCTTC. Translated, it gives CASSYSAGDGSF.

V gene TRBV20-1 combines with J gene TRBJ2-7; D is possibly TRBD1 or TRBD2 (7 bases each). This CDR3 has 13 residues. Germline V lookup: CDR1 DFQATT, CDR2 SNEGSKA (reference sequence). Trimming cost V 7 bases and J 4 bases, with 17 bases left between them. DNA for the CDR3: TGCAGTGGGGAGGGGGGACAGCATTACGAGCAGTACTTC. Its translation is CSGEGGQHYEQYF.

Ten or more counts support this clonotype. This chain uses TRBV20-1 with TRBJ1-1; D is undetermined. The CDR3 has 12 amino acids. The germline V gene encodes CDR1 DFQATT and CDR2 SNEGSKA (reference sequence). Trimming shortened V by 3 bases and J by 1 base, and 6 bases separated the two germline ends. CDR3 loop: CSASSGNTEAFF. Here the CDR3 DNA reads TGCAGTGCTAGTTCAGGGAACACTGAAGCTTTCTTT.

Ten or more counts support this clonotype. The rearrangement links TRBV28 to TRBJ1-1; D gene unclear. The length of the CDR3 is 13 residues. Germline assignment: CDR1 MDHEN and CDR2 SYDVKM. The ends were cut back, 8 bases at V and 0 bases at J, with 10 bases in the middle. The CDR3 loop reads CASDGQLNTEAFF. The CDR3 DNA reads TGTGCCAGCGATGGGCAGTTGAACACTGAAGCTTTCTTT.

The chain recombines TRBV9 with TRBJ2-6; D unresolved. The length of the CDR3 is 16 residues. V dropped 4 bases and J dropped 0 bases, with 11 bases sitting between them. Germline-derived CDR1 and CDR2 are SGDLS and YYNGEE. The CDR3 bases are TGTGCCAGCAGCTTTGCGGTGAGCTCTGGGGCCAACGTCCTGACTTTC. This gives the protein CASSFAVSSGANVLTF.

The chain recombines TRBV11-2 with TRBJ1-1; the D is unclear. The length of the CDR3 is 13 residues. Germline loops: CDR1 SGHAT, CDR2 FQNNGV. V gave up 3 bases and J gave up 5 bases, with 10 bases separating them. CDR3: CASSFGPETEAFF. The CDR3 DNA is TGTGCCAGCAGCTTCGGACCAGAAACTGAAGCTTTCTTT. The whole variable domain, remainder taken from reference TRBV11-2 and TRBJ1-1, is EAGVAQSPRYKIIEKRQSVAFWCNPISGHATLYWYQQILGQGPKLLIQFQNNGVVDDSQLPKDRFSAERLKGVDSTLKIQPAKLEDSAVYLCASSFGPETEAFFGQGTRLTVV.

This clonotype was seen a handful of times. CDR3 amino acids: CASSRLSGSPLHF. The CDR3, as DNA: TGTGCCAGCAGCCGCTTATCGGGTTCACCCCTCCACTTT. The V and J genes are TRBV14 and TRBJ1-6; D is undetermined. This CDR3 region has 13 residues. In germline, CDR1 is SGHDN, CDR2 FVKESK. The germline V and J ends were trimmed by 4 bases and 9 bases, with 10 bases remaining between them.

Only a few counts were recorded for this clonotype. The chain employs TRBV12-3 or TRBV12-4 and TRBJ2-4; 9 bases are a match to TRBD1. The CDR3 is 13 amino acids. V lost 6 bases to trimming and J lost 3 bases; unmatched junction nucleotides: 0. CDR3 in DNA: TGTGCCAGCAGGGACAGGGGCAAAAACATTCAGTACTTC. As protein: CASRDRGKNIQYF.

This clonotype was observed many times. Here the CDR3 reads CASSKGGGTYEQYF. Written as DNA, the CDR3 is TGTGCCAGCAGCAAAGGGGGCGGAACCTACGAGCAGTACTTC. The chain uses TRBV25-1 and TRBJ2-7; 7 bases are a match to TRBD1. J lost 2 bases, V lost 6 bases, and 7 bases had no gene match. CDR3 size: 14 residues. Germline loops: CDR1 MGHDK, CDR2 SYGVNS.

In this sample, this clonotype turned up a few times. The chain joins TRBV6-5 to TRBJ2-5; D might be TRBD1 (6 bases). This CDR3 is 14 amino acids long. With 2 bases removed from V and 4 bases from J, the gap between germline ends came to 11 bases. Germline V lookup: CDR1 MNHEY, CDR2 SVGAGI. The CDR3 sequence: CASSYGSGVETQYF. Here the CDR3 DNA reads TGTGCCAGCAGTTACGGATCAGGGGTAGAGACCCAGTACTTC.

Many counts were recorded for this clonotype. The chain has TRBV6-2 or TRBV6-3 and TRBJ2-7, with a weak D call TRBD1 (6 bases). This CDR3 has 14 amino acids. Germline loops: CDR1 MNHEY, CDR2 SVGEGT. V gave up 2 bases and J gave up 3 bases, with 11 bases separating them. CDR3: CASSYRLQGYEQYF. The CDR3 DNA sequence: TGTGCCAGCAGTTACCGCCTACAGGGCTACGAGCAGTACTTC.

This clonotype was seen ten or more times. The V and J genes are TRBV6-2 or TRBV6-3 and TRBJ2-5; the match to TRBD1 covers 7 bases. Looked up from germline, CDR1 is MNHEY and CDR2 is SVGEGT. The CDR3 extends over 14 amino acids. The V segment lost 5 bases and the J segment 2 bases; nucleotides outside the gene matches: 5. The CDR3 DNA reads TGTGCCAGCAGTCACAGGGGAAATCAAGAGACCCAGTACTTC. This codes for CASSHRGNQETQYF.

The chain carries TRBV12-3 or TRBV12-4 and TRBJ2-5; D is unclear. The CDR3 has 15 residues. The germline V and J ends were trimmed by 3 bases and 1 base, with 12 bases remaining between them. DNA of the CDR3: TGTGCCAGCAGTTTCTCCTCGGCCAGCCAAGAGACCCAGTACTTC. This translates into CASSFSSASQETQYF.

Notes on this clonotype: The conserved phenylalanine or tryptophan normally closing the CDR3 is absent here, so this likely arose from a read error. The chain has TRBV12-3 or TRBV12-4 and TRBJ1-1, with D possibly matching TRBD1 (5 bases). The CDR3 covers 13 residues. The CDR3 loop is CASRSQDYTKAFL. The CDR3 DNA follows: TGTGCCAGCAGGTCACAGGACTACACTAAAGCTTTCTTG.

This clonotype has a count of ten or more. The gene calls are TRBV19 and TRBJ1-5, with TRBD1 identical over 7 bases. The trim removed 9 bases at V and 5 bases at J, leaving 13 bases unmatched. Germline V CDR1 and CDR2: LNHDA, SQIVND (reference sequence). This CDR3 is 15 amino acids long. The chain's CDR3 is CASAPTGTADQPQHF. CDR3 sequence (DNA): TGTGCCAGCGCACCAACTGGGACAGCGGATCAGCCCCAGCATTTT.

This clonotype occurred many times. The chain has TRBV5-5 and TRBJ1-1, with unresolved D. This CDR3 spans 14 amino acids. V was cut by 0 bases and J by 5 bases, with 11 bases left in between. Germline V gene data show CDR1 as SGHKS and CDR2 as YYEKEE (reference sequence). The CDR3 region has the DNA TGTGCCAGCAGCTTGGCCTCGGTCGGGACTGAAGCTTTCTTT. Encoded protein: CASSLASVGTEAFF.

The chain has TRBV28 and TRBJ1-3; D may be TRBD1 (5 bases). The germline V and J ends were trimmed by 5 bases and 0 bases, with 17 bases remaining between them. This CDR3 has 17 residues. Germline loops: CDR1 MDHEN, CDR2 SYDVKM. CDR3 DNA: TGTGCCAGCAGTGAATCGGGGACCCCGTCCTCTGGAAACACCATATATTTT. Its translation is CASSESGTPSSGNTIYF.

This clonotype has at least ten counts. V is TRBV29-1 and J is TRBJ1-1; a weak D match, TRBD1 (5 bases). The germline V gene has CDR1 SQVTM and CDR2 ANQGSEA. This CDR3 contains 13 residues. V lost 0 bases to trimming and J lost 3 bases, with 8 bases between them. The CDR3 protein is CSVEDVGDTEAFF. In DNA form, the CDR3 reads TGCAGCGTTGAAGATGTGGGGGACACTGAAGCTTTCTTT.

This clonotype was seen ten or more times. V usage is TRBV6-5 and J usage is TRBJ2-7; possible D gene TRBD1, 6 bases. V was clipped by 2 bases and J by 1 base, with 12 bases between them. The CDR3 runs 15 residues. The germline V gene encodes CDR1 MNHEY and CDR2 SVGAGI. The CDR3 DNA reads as TGTGCCAGCAGTTACGGATCGACAGGTTCCTACGAGCAGTACTTC. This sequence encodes CASSYGSTGSYEQYF.

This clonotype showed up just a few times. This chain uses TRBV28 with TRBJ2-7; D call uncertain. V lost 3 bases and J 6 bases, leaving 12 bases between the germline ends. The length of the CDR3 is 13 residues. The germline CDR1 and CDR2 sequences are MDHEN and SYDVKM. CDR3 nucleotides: TGTGCCAGCAGTTTCGGGCCTGTCGGCGAGCAGTACTTC. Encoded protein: CASSFGPVGEQYF.

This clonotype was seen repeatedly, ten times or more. Here the CDR3 reads CSVGQWTEAFF. The CDR3 DNA is TGCAGCGTTGGACAGTGGACTGAAGCTTTCTTT. The rearrangement uses TRBV29-1 and TRBJ1-1; possible D gene TRBD1, 5 bases. The CDR3 totals 11 residues. Deletions cut 4 bases from V and 5 bases from J, with 8 bases between. From germline, CDR1 is SQVTM and CDR2 ANQGSEA.

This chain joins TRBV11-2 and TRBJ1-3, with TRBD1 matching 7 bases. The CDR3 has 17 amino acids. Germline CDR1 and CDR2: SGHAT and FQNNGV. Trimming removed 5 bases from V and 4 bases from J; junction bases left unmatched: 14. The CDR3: CASSDKTGKGAGNTIYF. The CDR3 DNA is TGTGCCAGCAGCGATAAGACAGGGAAGGGCGCGGGAAACACCATATATTTT. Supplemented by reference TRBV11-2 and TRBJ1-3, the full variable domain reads EAGVAQSPRYKIIEKRQSVAFWCNPISGHATLYWYQQILGQGPKLLIQFQNNGVVDDSQLPKDRFSAERLKGVDSTLKIQPAKLEDSAVYLCASSDKTGKGAGNTIYFGEGSWLTVV.

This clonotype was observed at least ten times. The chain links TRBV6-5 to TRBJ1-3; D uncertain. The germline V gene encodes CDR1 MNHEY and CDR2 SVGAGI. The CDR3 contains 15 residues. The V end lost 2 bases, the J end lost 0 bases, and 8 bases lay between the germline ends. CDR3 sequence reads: CASSYGRTSGNTIYF. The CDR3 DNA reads TGTGCCAGCAGTTACGGACGAACCTCTGGAAACACCATATATTTT.

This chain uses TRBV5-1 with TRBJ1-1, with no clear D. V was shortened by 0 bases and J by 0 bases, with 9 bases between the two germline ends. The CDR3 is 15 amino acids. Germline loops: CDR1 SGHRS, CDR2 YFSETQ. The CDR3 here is CASSLATAVNTEAFF. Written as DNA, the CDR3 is TGCGCCAGCAGCTTGGCCACGGCGGTGAACACTGAAGCTTTCTTT.

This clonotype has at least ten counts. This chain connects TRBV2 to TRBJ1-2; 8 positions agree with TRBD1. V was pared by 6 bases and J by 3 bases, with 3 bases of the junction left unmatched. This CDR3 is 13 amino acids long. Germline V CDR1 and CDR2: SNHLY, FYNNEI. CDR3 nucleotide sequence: TGTGCCAGCAGGATGGGACAGGACTATGGCTACACCTTC. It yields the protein CASRMGQDYGYTF.